This record covers a single T cell receptor (beta chain). This specimen comes from a study of cytomegalovirus exposure and HLA in healthy donors. Primers included in the PCR were 60 Vbeta and 13 Jbeta primers. The data were produced by immunoSEQ multiplex PCR, yet TCRdb's version contains in-frame clones alone and is incomplete. The table lists over 130,000 clones, around 79% of them singletons. This CDR3 comprises 12 residues. Trimming cost V 8 bases and J 5 bases, with 10 bases left between them. CDR1 is LNHDA, CDR2 SQIVND, per germline (reference sequence). This rearrangement joins TRBV19 to TRBJ1-5, with D hard to call. The sequenced material came from PBMCs. This sequence was found in a human donor in good health. CDR3 in amino acids: CASHKDYQPQHF. CDR3 in DNA: TGTGCCAGTCATAAGGACTATCAGCCCCAGCATTTT.